Listed below are T cell receptor beta chains from one sample, sequenced in a study of cytomegalovirus exposure and HLA in healthy donors. Produced via immunoSEQ multiplex PCR; TCRdb's table is partial and in-frame only. The repertoire holds over 130,000 clones, with around 79% as singletons. Sequencing was carried out using PBMCs. The source of these receptors is a human donor in good health. Each CDR3 is given with its conserved first and last residue. The D gene is left open where the match is weak. Not every row has a clone size; where given, it reads once, few, many or a size class.

D gene: TRBD1; V gene: TRBV6-1; clone size: NA; J gene: TRBJ2-2; CDR3 DNA: TGTGCCAGCAGTGACGAGCCAACAGGGGATACCGGGGAGCTGTTTTTT; CDR3 protein: CASSDEPTGDTGELFF
D gene: NA; V gene: TRBV4-3; clone size: NA; J gene: TRBJ2-7; CDR3 DNA: TGCGCCAGCAGCCGGACTTATGGCTACGAGCAGTACTTC; CDR3 protein: CASSRTYGYEQYF
D gene: TRBD1; V gene: TRBV7-9; clone size: NA; J gene: TRBJ1-1; CDR3 DNA: TGTGCCAGCAGCCACCGCGAAAGGGGGCGCCGAGACACTGAAGCTTTCTTT; CDR3 protein: CASSHRERGRRDTEAFF
D gene: NA; V gene: TRBV19; clone size: NA; J gene: TRBJ1-5; CDR3 DNA: TGTGCCAGTAGTATCCTAGACGGATACAATCAGCCCCAGCATTTT; CDR3 protein: CASSILDGYNQPQHF
D gene: NA; V gene: TRBV28; clone size: NA; J gene: TRBJ1-5; CDR3 DNA: TGTGCCAGCAGTTTAATGTGGGGCAGCGGGGTGGGCAATCAGCCCCAGCATTTT; CDR3 protein: CASSLMWGSGVGNQPQHF
D gene: TRBD2; V gene: TRBV7-9; clone size: NA; J gene: TRBJ2-3; CDR3 DNA: TGTGCCAGCAGCTTCCGGGGACTAGCGGGAGGCCCCGGCGCAGATACGCAGTATTTT; CDR3 protein: CASSFRGLAGGPGADTQYF
D gene: TRBD1; V gene: TRBV28; clone size: NA; J gene: TRBJ1-2; CDR3 DNA: TGTGCCAGCAGTTCCCCCGGACAGGGAATCGACTATGGCTACACCTTC; CDR3 protein: CASSSPGQGIDYGYTF
D gene: TRBD1; V gene: TRBV19; clone size: few; J gene: TRBJ2-5; CDR3 DNA: TGTGCCAGTAGTATTGTCACAGGGGTGGGCGAGACCCAGTACTTC; CDR3 protein: CASSIVTGVGETQYF
D gene: TRBD2; V gene: TRBV5-4; clone size: NA; J gene: TRBJ2-7; CDR3 DNA: TGTGCCAGCAGCAAGGGTCCTCCCTTGGAGCTAGCGGGAGTGGGGCAGTACTTC; CDR3 protein: CASSKGPPLELAGVGQYF
D gene: NA; V gene: TRBV7-2; clone size: NA; J gene: TRBJ2-2; CDR3 DNA: TGTGCCAGCAGTCAACACTCAGGAGGGGAGCTGTTTTTT; CDR3 protein: CASSQHSGGELFF
D gene: NA; V gene: TRBV19; clone size: NA; J gene: TRBJ1-2; CDR3 DNA: TGTGCCCCTAAAGGGGTCATCTATGGCTACACCTTC; CDR3 protein: CAPKGVIYGYTF
D gene: TRBD2; V gene: TRBV10-3; clone size: NA; J gene: TRBJ2-5; CDR3 DNA: TGTGCCATCAGTGAGTCCTTAGCGGGAGAGGGGTTTCGAGAGACCCAGTACTTC; CDR3 protein: CAISESLAGEGFRETQYF
D gene: NA; V gene: TRBV28; clone size: few; J gene: TRBJ1-1; CDR3 DNA: TGTGTGGTTGATGCGGGGGCTGAAGCTTTCTTT; CDR3 protein: CVVDAGAEAFF
D gene: NA; V gene: TRBV30; clone size: NA; J gene: TRBJ2-7; CDR3 DNA: TGTGCCTGGAGTCTAGGACACCCCCGCGAACACTACGAGCAGTACTTC; CDR3 protein: CAWSLGHPREHYEQYF
D gene: NA; V gene: TRBV30; clone size: once; J gene: TRBJ1-6; CDR3 DNA: TGTGCCTGGAGTGCTATACTAGGTTCACCCCTCCACTTT; CDR3 protein: CAWSAILGSPLHF
D gene: TRBD1; V gene: TRBV28; clone size: NA; J gene: TRBJ2-2; CDR3 DNA: TGTGCCAGCATCTCCCCCCCGGGACAGGGGAGTCACACCGGGGAGCTGTTTTTT; CDR3 protein: CASISPPGQGSHTGELFF
D gene: NA; V gene: TRBV5-8; clone size: NA; J gene: TRBJ2-6; CDR3 DNA: TGTGCCAGCAGCGGTGCGGGTGGGGCCAACGTCCTGACTTTC; CDR3 protein: CASSGAGGANVLTF
D gene: TRBD2; V gene: TRBV7-3; clone size: NA; J gene: TRBJ2-2; CDR3 DNA: TGTGCCAGCAGCCTCCTGGGGGGGTCCGGGGAGCTGTTTTTT; CDR3 protein: CASSLLGGSGELFF
D gene: NA; V gene: TRBV10-1; clone size: NA; J gene: TRBJ1-5; CDR3 DNA: TGCGCCAGCAGTGACCAGGGTAATCAGCCCCAGCATTTT; CDR3 protein: CASSDQGNQPQHF
D gene: NA; V gene: TRBV6-6; clone size: NA; J gene: TRBJ1-2; CDR3 DNA: TGTGCCAGCAGTTACAGTAACAGCGGGGGAGACTATGGCTACACCTTC; CDR3 protein: CASSYSNSGGDYGYTF
D gene: NA; V gene: TRBV10-3; clone size: NA; J gene: TRBJ2-1; CDR3 DNA: TGTGCCATCAGTGAGTCGATCGGGTGGCAGCGGGACAATGAGCAGTTCTTC; CDR3 protein: CAISESIGWQRDNEQFF
D gene: TRBD1; V gene: TRBV19; clone size: NA; J gene: TRBJ1-1; CDR3 DNA: TGTGCCAGTAGACCGGGACAGTCAGTCGGCACTGAAGCTTTCTTT; CDR3 protein: CASRPGQSVGTEAFF
D gene: TRBD1; V gene: TRBV7-6; clone size: NA; J gene: TRBJ1-2; CDR3 DNA: TGTGCCAGCAGCCCAAACCGAGACAGGGTCTATGGCTACACCTTC; CDR3 protein: CASSPNRDRVYGYTF
D gene: NA; V gene: TRBV19; clone size: NA; J gene: TRBJ1-2; CDR3 DNA: TGTGCCAGTAGTATTCTACGAGGTGGCTACACCTTC; CDR3 protein: CASSILRGGYTF
D gene: TRBD1; V gene: TRBV27; clone size: NA; J gene: TRBJ1-5; CDR3 DNA: TGTGCCAGCAGTTTATACGGGACAGGGGTGCAGCCCCAGCATTTT; CDR3 protein: CASSLYGTGVQPQHF
D gene: NA; V gene: TRBV18; clone size: few; J gene: TRBJ1-1; CDR3 DNA: TGTGCCAGCTCACCACGCGAGACAGTCCCGAACACTGAAGCTTTCTTT; CDR3 protein: CASSPRETVPNTEAFF
D gene: NA; V gene: TRBV7-8; clone size: NA; J gene: TRBJ2-1; CDR3 DNA: TGTGCCAGCAGTCGCCTGACTAATGAGCAGTTCTTC; CDR3 protein: CASSRLTNEQFF
D gene: NA; V gene: TRBV7-9; clone size: once; J gene: TRBJ1-1; CDR3 DNA: TGTGCCAGCAGCTTAGGGGAGGCCCGGGGCACTGAAGCTTTCTTT; CDR3 protein: CASSLGEARGTEAFF
D gene: TRBD2; V gene: TRBV29-1; clone size: NA; J gene: TRBJ2-3; CDR3 DNA: TGCAGTCACAGCGGGGGGGCTTTAGATACGCAGTATTTT; CDR3 protein: CSHSGGALDTQYF
D gene: NA; V gene: TRBV2; clone size: once; J gene: TRBJ2-2; CDR3 DNA: TGTGCCAGCAGTGCCCGTAGGACTGTGAACACCGGGGAGCTGTTTTTT; CDR3 protein: CASSARRTVNTGELFF
D gene: TRBD2; V gene: TRBV7-3; clone size: NA; J gene: TRBJ2-1; CDR3 DNA: TGTGCCAGCAGCTCAAGTGCAAGCGGGAGGTCGGCCAGGTCCTACAATGAGCAGTTCTTC; CDR3 protein: CASSSSASGRSARSYNEQFF
D gene: NA; V gene: TRBV20-1; clone size: NA; J gene: TRBJ1-1; CDR3 DNA: TGCAGTGCTAGACGACAGGTTGAAGCTTTCTTT; CDR3 protein: CSARRQVEAFF
D gene: NA; V gene: TRBV11-2; clone size: NA; J gene: TRBJ2-7; CDR3 DNA: TGTGCCAGCAACTCACAGGGCCTTATGAAGCAGTACTTC; CDR3 protein: CASNSQGLMKQYF
D gene: TRBD2; V gene: TRBV10-2; clone size: NA; J gene: TRBJ2-7; CDR3 DNA: TGCGCCAGCAGTGATCTAGCGGGGGCGAACTCCTACGAGCAGTACTTC; CDR3 protein: CASSDLAGANSYEQYF
D gene: TRBD2; V gene: TRBV19; clone size: few; J gene: TRBJ2-2; CDR3 DNA: TGTGCCAGTAGTCCCCGGGGTAGCGGGACTTCCGGGGAGCTGTTTTTT; CDR3 protein: CASSPRGSGTSGELFF
D gene: NA; V gene: TRBV5-6; clone size: few; J gene: TRBJ1-1; CDR3 DNA: TGTGCCAGCAGCTTGGGTCTCTGGGCCTCGAACACTGAAGCTTTCTTT; CDR3 protein: CASSLGLWASNTEAFF
D gene: NA; V gene: TRBV5-1; clone size: NA; J gene: TRBJ2-7; CDR3 DNA: TGCGCCAGCAGCGAACCGGGAAAAGACTACGAGCAGTACTTC; CDR3 protein: CASSEPGKDYEQYF
D gene: NA; V gene: TRBV5-4; clone size: once; J gene: TRBJ1-5; CDR3 DNA: TGTGCCAGCAGCTTGGATCCCCGGGAGCAGCCCCAGCATTTT; CDR3 protein: CASSLDPREQPQHF
D gene: TRBD2; V gene: TRBV4-3; clone size: once; J gene: TRBJ2-7; CDR3 DNA: TGCGCCAGCAGCCAAATACCGGGACTAGCGGGTGAGCAGTACTTC; CDR3 protein: CASSQIPGLAGEQYF
D gene: TRBD2; V gene: TRBV2; clone size: NA; J gene: TRBJ2-6; CDR3 DNA: TGTGCCAGCAGTGTACTATCCGGGACTAGCGGGAGAACGCCGGGGTCTGGGGCCAACGTCCTGACTTTC; CDR3 protein: CASSVLSGTSGRTPGSGANVLTF
D gene: TRBD1; V gene: TRBV5-1; clone size: NA; J gene: TRBJ1-2; CDR3 DNA: TGCGCCAGCAGCCGATCTACAGGGGAAAACTATGGCTACACCTTC; CDR3 protein: CASSRSTGENYGYTF
D gene: NA; V gene: TRBV6-1; clone size: NA; J gene: TRBJ1-2; CDR3 DNA: TGTGCCAGCAGTGAAGGGACATTATGGGGCTACACCTTC; CDR3 protein: CASSEGTLWGYTF
D gene: TRBD1; V gene: TRBV19; clone size: NA; J gene: TRBJ2-1; CDR3 DNA: TGTGCCATCCGGGACAGAGGCTACAATGAGCAGTTCTTC; CDR3 protein: CAIRDRGYNEQFF
D gene: NA; V gene: TRBV4-3; clone size: NA; J gene: TRBJ1-6; CDR3 DNA: TGCGCCAGCAGCCAACTGTGGGGACTTGACTCACCCCTCCACTTT; CDR3 protein: CASSQLWGLDSPLHF
D gene: TRBD2; V gene: TRBV5-1; clone size: NA; J gene: TRBJ2-3; CDR3 DNA: TGCGCCAGCAGCTTGCCACTGACTAGCGGGGGTACTAGCACAGATACGCAGTATTTT; CDR3 protein: CASSLPLTSGGTSTDTQYF
D gene: NA; V gene: TRBV15; clone size: few; J gene: TRBJ2-1; CDR3 DNA: TGTGCCACCAGCAGTGATATTTTTGCGGGCGCAGGGGCGGTCAATGAGCAGTTCTTC; CDR3 protein: CATSSDIFAGAGAVNEQFF
D gene: TRBD1; V gene: TRBV19; clone size: NA; J gene: TRBJ2-7; CDR3 DNA: TGTGCCAGTAGTATAACAGGGGGCTTCGAGCAGTACTTC; CDR3 protein: CASSITGGFEQYF
D gene: NA; V gene: TRBV27; clone size: NA; J gene: TRBJ2-2; CDR3 DNA: TGTGCCAGCAGTTTATGGGCAGGGGACACCGGGGAGCTGTTTTTT; CDR3 protein: CASSLWAGDTGELFF
D gene: NA; V gene: TRBV11-1; clone size: once; J gene: TRBJ1-2; CDR3 DNA: TGTGCCAGCAGCCCCAAAGGAGGCTATGGCTACACCTTC; CDR3 protein: CASSPKGGYGYTF
D gene: NA; V gene: TRBV9; clone size: NA; J gene: TRBJ1-2; CDR3 DNA: TGTGCCAGCAGCGAGGGTGGGGGGAACTATGGCTACACCTTC; CDR3 protein: CASSEGGGNYGYTF
D gene: TRBD1; V gene: TRBV27; clone size: NA; J gene: TRBJ2-2; CDR3 DNA: TGTGCCAGCAGTTTATTCGTGGGGACAGGGTTGTCCGGGGAGCTGTTTTTT; CDR3 protein: CASSLFVGTGLSGELFF
D gene: NA; V gene: TRBV30; clone size: NA; J gene: TRBJ2-7; CDR3 DNA: TGTGCCGGGGTCAGACAGACGCTCGAGCAGTACTTC; CDR3 protein: CAGVRQTLEQYF
D gene: TRBD2; V gene: TRBV9; clone size: NA; J gene: TRBJ2-3; CDR3 DNA: TGTGCCAGCAGCGTCTCGATCGGACTAGCGGGAGCCCCTGGCACAGATACGCAGTATTTT; CDR3 protein: CASSVSIGLAGAPGTDTQYF
D gene: TRBD1; V gene: TRBV2; clone size: NA; J gene: TRBJ2-3; CDR3 DNA: TGTGCCAGCAGCGACAAAACCGGGACAGGGATAGATACGCAGTATTTT; CDR3 protein: CASSDKTGTGIDTQYF
D gene: TRBD2; V gene: TRBV6-5; clone size: NA; J gene: TRBJ2-2; CDR3 DNA: TGTGCCAGCAGTTACCTGGGGGGGGGCACCGGGGAGCTGTTTTTT; CDR3 protein: CASSYLGGGTGELFF
D gene: NA; V gene: TRBV20-1; clone size: NA; J gene: TRBJ2-7; CDR3 DNA: TGCAGTGCTAGAAATCTCTACGAGCAGTACTTC; CDR3 protein: CSARNLYEQYF
D gene: NA; V gene: TRBV6-6; clone size: NA; J gene: TRBJ2-5; CDR3 DNA: TGTGCCAGCAGTCCGTTCCAAGAGACCCAGTACTTC; CDR3 protein: CASSPFQETQYF
D gene: TRBD1; V gene: TRBV11-2; clone size: NA; J gene: TRBJ2-1; CDR3 DNA: TGTGCCAGCAGCTTCGACAGGGACAATGAGCAGTTCTTC; CDR3 protein: CASSFDRDNEQFF
D gene: TRBD2; V gene: TRBV4-1; clone size: NA; J gene: TRBJ2-3; CDR3 DNA: TGCGCCAGCAGCGTTCTAGCGGGAGGCACAGATACGCAGTATTTT; CDR3 protein: CASSVLAGGTDTQYF